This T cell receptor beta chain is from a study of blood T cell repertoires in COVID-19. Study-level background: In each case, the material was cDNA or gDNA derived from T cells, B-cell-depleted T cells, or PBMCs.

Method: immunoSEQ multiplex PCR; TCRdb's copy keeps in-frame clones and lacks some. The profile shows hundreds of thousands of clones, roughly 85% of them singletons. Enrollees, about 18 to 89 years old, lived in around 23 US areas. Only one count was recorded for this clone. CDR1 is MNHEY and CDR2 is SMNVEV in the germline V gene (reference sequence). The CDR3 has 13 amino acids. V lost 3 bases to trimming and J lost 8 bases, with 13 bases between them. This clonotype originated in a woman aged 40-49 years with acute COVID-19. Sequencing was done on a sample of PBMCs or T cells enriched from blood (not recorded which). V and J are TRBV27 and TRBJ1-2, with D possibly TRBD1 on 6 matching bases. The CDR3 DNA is TGTGCCAGCAGTTTTAACAGGGCGGTGGGCTACACCTTC. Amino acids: CASSFNRAVGYTF.